This is a list of T cell receptor beta chains from one sample in a study of CD8 T cells in Susac syndrome. TCRdb independently ran MiXCR on the immunoSEQ multiplex PCR reads; one entry per CDR3 protein. Of about 47,000 distinct CDR3 sequences detected, almost 95% appear once; the ten largest clones hold roughly 0.45%. Input material: CD8+ T cells from PBMCs. Receptor source: a human donor in good health. Both conserved end residues are trimmed from each CDR3. D genes are given only for firm matches.

v_gene,d_gene,CDR3aa
TRBV4-3,.,ASRWGRGTGELF
TRBV7-6,.,ASSSSIYEQY
TRBV29-1,.,SAVENTGELF
TRBV6-5,.,ASGYSGAMAF
TRBV29-1,.,SVGGRAPPSSYNEQF
TRBV4-1,.,ASSQDPLGQGYTYEQY
TRBV25-1,.,ASGPGGAYGYT
TRBV7-9,.,ASSLLSWEQF
TRBV6-6,.,ASSYSETESIYEQY
TRBV27,.,ASSGWAAHGTEAF
TRBV3-1,.,ASSQEGGAREKLF
TRBV19,.,ASSIVRGEQY
TRBV11-2,.,ASSLSLAGELF
TRBV27,.,ASSLYRGETQY
TRBV29-1,TRBD2,SVTGTSDRAKNIQY
TRBV4-1,.,ASTHGVSGANVLT